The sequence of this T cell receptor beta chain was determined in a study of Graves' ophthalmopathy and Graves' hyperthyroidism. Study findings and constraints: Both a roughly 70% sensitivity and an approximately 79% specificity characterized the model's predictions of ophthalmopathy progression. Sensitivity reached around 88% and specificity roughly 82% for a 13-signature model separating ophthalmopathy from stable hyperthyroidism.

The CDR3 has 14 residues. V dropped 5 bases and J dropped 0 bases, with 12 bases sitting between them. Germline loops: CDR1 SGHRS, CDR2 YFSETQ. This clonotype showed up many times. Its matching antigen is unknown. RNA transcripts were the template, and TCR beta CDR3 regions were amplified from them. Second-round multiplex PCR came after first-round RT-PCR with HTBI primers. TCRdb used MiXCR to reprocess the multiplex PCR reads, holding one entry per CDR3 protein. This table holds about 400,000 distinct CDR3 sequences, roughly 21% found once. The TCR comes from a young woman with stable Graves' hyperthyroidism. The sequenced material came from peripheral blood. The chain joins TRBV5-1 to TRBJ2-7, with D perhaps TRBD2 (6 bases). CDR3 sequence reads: CASRGEVSSYEQYF. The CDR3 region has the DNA TGCGCCAGCAGGGGGGAGGTGAGCTCCTACGAGCAGTACTTC.